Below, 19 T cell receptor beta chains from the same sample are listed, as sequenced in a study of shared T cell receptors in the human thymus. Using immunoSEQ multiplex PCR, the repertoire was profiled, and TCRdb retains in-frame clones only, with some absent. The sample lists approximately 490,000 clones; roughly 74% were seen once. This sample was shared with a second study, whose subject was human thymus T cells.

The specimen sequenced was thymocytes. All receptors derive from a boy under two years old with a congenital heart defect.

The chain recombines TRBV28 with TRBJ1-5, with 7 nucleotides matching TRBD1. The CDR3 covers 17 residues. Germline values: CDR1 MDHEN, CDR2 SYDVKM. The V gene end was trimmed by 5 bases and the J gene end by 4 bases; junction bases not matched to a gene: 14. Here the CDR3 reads CASSRSRGREGNQPQHF. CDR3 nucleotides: TGTGCCAGCAGTCGTAGTAGGGGGCGCGAGGGAAATCAGCCCCAGCATTTT.

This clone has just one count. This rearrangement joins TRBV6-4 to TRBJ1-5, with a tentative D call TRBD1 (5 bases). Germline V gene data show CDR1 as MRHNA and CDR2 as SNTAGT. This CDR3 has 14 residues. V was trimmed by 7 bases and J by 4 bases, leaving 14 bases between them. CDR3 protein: CASTQRGGNQPQHF. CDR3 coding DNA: TGTGCCAGCACCCAACGGGGGGGAAATCAGCCCCAGCATTTT.

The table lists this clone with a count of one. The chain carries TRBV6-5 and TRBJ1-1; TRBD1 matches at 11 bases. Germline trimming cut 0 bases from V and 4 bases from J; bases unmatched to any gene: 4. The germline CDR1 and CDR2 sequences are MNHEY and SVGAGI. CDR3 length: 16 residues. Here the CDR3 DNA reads TGTGCCAGCAGTTACTCGGACAGGGGGCTGGGCACTGAAGCTTTCTTT. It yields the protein CASSYSDRGLGTEAFF.

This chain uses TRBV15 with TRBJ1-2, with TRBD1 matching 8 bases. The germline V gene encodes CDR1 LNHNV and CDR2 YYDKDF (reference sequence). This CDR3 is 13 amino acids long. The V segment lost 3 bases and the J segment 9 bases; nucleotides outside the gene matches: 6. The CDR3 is CATSSGQGGSYTF. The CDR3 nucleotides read TGTGCCACCAGCAGTGGACAGGGTGGAAGCTACACCTTC.

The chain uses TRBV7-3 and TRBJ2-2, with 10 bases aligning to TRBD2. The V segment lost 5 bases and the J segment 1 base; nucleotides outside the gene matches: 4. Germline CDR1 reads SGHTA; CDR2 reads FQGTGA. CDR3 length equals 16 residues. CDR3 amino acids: CASSPWTSGNTGELFF. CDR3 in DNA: TGTGCCAGCAGCCCCTGGACTAGCGGGAACACCGGGGAGCTGTTTTTT.

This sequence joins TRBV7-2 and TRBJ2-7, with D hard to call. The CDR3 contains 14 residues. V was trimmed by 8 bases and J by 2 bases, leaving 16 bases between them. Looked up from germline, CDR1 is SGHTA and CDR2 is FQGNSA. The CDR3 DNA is TGTGCCAGCGGCGGAGAGACCAGCCCCTACGAGCAGTACTTC. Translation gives CASGGETSPYEQYF. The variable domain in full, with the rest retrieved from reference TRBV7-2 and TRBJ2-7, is GAGVSQSPSNKVTEKGKDVELRCDPISGHTALYWYRQSLGQGLEFLIYFQGNSAPDKSGLPSDRFSAERTGGSVSTLTIQRTQQEDSAVYLCASGGETSPYEQYFGPGTRLTVT.

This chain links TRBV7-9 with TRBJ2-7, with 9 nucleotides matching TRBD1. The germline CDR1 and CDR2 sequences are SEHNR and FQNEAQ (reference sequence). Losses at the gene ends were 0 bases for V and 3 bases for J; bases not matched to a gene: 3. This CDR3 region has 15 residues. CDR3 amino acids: CASSLAGDRDYEQYF. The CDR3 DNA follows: TGTGCCAGCAGCTTAGCCGGGGACAGGGACTACGAGCAGTACTTC.

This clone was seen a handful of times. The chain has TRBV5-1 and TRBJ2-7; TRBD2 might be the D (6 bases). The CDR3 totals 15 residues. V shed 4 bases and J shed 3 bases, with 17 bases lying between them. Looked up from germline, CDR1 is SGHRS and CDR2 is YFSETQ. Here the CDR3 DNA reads TGCGCCAGCAGCGCGGTGGTAGCGGAGGTCTACGAGCAGTACTTC. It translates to CASSAVVAEVYEQYF.

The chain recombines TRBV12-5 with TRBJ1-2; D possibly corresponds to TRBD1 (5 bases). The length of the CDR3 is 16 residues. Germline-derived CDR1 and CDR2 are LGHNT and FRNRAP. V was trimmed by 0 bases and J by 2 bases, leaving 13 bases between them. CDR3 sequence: CASGLVGKGLNYGYTF. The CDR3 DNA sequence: TGTGCTAGTGGTTTGGTAGGAAAGGGGCTGAACTATGGCTACACCTTC.

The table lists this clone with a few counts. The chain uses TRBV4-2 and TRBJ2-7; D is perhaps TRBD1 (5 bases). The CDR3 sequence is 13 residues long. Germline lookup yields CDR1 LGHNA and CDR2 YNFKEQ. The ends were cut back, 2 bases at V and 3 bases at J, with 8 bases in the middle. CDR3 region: CASSQQQVYEQYF. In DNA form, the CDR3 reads TGTGCCAGCAGCCAACAACAGGTCTACGAGCAGTACTTC.

CDR3 sequence reads: CASSPTSGRGSGANVLTF. The DNA of the CDR3 is TGCGCCAGCAGCCCCACTAGCGGGAGGGGCTCTGGGGCCAACGTCCTGACTTTC. The genes are TRBV4-1 and TRBJ2-6; 13 bases match TRBD2. This CDR3 is built from 18 residues. The V segment lost 4 bases and the J segment 0 bases; nucleotides outside the gene matches: 3. Germline V gene data show CDR1 as MGHRA and CDR2 as YSYEKL.

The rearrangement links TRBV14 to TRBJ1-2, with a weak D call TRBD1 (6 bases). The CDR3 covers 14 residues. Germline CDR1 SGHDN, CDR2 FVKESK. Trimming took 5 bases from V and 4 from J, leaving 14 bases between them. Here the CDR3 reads CASSDGSRGYGYTF. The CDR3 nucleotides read TGTGCCAGCAGCGACGGATCCAGGGGCTATGGCTACACCTTC.

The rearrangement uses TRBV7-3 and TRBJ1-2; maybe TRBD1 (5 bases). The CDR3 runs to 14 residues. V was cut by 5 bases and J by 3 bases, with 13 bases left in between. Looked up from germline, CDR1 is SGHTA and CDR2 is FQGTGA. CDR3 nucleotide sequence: TGTGCCAGCAGCCGGGCCAGGGAAGACTATGGCTACACCTTC. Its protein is CASSRAREDYGYTF.

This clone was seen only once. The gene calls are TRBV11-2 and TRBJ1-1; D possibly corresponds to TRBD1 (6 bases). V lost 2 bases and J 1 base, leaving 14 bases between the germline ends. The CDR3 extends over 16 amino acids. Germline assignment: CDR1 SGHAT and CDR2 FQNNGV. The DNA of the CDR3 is TGTGCCAGCAGCTTAAAATCACGGGACAAGAACACTGAAGCTTTCTTT. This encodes CASSLKSRDKNTEAFF.

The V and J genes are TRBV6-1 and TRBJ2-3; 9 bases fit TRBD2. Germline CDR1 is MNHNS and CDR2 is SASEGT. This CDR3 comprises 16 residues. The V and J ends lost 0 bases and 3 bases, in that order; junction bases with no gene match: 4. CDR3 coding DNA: TGTGCCAGCAGTGAAGCCGCGACTAGCGGAACAGATACGCAGTATTTT. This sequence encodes CASSEAATSGTDTQYF.

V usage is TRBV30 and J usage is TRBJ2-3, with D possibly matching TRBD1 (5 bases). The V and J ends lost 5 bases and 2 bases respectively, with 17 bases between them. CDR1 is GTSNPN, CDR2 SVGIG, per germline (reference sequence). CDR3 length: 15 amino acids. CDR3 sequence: CAWGPQGKFTDTQYF. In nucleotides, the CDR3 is TGTGCCTGGGGTCCCCAGGGAAAATTCACAGATACGCAGTATTTT.

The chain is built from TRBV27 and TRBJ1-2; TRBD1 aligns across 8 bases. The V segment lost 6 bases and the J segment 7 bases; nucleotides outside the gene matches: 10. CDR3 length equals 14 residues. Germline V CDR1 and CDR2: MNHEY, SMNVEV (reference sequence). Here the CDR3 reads CASRMTGDPSGYTF. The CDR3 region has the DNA TGTGCCAGCAGAATGACAGGGGACCCCTCTGGCTACACCTTC.

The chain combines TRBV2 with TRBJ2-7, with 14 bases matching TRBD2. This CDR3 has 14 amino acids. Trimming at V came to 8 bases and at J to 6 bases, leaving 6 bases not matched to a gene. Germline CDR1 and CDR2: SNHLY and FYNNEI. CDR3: CASRLAGGHGEQYF. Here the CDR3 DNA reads TGTGCCAGCCGACTAGCGGGGGGGCATGGCGAGCAGTACTTC.

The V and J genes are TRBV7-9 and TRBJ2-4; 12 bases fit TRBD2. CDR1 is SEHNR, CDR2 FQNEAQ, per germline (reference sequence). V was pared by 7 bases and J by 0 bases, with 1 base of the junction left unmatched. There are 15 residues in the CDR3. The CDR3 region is CASKGLAGAKNIQYF. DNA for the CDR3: TGTGCCAGCAAGGGACTAGCGGGAGCCAAAAACATTCAGTACTTC. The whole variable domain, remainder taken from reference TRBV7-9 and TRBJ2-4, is DTGVSQNPRHKITKRGQNVTFRCDPISEHNRLYWYRQTLGQGPEFLTYFQNEAQLEKSRLLSDRFSAERPKGSFSTLEIQRTEQGDSAMYLCASKGLAGAKNIQYFGAGTRLSVL.